This T cell receptor (beta chain) was sequenced in a study of siplizumab effects on memory and regulatory T cells. To note about this clone: The antigen remains unidentified.

Sequencing used immunoSEQ multiplex PCR; TCRdb keeps in-frame clones, though not all of them. The table shows approximately 50,000 clones, with roughly 92% occurring only once. General study points: Of the alloreactive clones, only a minor fraction mapped to unstimulated subsets. Roughly 75-97% of dividing CD4+ or CD8+ clones were without an attributable naive or memory phenotype. Naive T cells apparently outstripped memory cells in diversity and seemed major alloresponse contributors. On average, under 75% of mappable alloreactive CD4+ clones were Treg-derived under siplizumab, against 26.9% in controls.

Sample: CD8+ T cells sorted from blood. This clonotype originated in a human donor in good health.

CDR3 loop: CASREWDRGNEQFF. CDR3 sequence (DNA): TGCGCCAGCAGGGAATGGGACAGGGGGAATGAGCAGTTCTTC. The chain links TRBV5-1 to TRBJ2-1; 11 bases are shared with TRBD1. CDR1 SGHRS and CDR2 YFSETQ come from the germline V gene. The length of the CDR3 is 14 residues. Germline trimming cut 5 bases from V and 7 bases from J; bases unmatched to any gene: 5.